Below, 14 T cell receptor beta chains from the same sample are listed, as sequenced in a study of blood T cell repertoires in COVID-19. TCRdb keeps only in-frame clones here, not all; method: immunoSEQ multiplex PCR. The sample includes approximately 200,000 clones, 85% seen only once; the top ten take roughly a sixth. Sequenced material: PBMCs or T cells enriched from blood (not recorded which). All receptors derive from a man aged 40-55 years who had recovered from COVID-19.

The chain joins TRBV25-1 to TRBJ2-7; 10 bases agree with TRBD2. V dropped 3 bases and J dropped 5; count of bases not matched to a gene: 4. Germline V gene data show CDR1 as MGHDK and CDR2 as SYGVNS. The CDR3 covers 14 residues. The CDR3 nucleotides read TGTGCCAGCAGTGACACTAGCGGGAACGACGAGCAGTACTTC. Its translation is CASSDTSGNDEQYF.

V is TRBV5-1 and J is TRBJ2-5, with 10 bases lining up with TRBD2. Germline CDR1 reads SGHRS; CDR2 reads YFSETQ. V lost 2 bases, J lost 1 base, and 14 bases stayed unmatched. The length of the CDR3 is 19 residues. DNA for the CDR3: TGCGCCAGCAGCTTAGCCCCGTCTAGAGCGGGAGGGCCCCAAGAGACCCAGTACTTC. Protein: CASSLAPSRAGGPQETQYF.

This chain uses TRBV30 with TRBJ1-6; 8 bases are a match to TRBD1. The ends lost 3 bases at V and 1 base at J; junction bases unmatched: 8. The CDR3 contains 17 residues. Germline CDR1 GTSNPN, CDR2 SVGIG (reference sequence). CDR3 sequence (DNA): TGTGCCTGGAGCGACTCGCAGGGGGCATCCTATAATTCACCCCTCCACTTT. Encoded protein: CAWSDSQGASYNSPLHF. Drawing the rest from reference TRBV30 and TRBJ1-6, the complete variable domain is SQTIHQWPATLVQPVGSPLSLECTVEGTSNPNLYWYRQAAGRGLQLLFYSVGIGQISSEVPQNLSASRPQDRQFILSSKKLLLSDSGFYLCAWSDSQGASYNSPLHFGNGTRLTVT.

The CDR3 DNA is TGTGCCAGCAGCCCAAGCGGGAGGGCCGGGACCCAGTACTTC. Its protein product is CASSPSGRAGTQYF. This chain connects TRBV7-2 to TRBJ2-5; TRBD2 agrees at 10 bases. Germline V gives CDR1 SGHTA, CDR2 FQGNSA. The CDR3 contains 14 residues. With V trimmed by 5 bases and J by 7 bases, 7 bases remained unmatched.

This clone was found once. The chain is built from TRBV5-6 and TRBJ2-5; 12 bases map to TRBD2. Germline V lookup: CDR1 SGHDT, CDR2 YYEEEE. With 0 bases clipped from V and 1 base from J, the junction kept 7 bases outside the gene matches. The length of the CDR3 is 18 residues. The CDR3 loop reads CASSLARLAGEGQETQYF. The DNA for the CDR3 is TGTGCCAGCAGCTTGGCCCGACTAGCGGGAGAGGGCCAAGAGACCCAGTACTTC.

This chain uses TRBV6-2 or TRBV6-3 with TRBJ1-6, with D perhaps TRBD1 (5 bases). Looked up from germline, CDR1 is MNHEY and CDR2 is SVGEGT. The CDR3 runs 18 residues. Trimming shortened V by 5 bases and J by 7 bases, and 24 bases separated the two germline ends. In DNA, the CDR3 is TGTGCCAGCAGTCCCTCATGGGATAAGGGGCCCTGGAATTCACCCCTCCACTTT. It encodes CASSPSWDKGPWNSPLHF.

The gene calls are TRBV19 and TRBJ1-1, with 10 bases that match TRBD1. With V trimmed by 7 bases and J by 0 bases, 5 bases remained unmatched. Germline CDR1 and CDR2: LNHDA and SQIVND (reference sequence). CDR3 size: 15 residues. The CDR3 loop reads CASNRQGAVNTEAFF. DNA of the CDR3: TGTGCCAGTAACCGACAGGGGGCTGTGAACACTGAAGCTTTCTTT.

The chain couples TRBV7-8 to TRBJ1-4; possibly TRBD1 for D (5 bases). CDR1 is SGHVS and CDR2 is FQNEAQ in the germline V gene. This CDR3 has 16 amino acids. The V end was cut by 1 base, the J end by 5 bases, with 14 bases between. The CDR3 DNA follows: TGTGCCAGCAGCTTAGGGCGCGCAGGGAGGAATGAAAAACTGTTTTTT. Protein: CASSLGRAGRNEKLFF.

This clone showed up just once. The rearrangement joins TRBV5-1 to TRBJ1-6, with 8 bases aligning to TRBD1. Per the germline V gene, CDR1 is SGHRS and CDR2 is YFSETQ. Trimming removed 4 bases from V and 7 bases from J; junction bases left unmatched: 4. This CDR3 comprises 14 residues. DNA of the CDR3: TGCGCCAGCAGCCGACAGGGGACAAATTCACCCCTCCACTTT. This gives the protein CASSRQGTNSPLHF. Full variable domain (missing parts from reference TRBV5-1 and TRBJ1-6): KAGVTQTPRYLIKTRGQQVTLSCSPISGHRSVSWYQQTPGQGLQFLFEYFSETQRNKGNFPGRFSGRQFSNSRSEMNVSTLELGDSALYLCASSRQGTNSPLHFGNGTRLTVT.

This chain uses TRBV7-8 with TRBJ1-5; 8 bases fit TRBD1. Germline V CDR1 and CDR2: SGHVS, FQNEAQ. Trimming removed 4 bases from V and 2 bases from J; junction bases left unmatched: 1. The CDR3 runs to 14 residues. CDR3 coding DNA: TGTGCCAGCAGCTCGGACAGGGGCAATCAGCCCCAGCATTTT. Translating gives CASSSDRGNQPQHF.

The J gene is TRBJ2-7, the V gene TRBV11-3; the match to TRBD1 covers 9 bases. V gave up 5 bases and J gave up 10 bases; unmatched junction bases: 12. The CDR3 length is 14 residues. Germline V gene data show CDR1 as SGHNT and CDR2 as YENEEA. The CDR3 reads CASSPRDRDSPQYF. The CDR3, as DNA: TGTGCCAGCAGCCCAAGGGACAGGGACTCTCCCCAGTACTTC. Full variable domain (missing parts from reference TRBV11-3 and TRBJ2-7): EAGVVQSPRYKIIEKKQPVAFWCNPISGHNTLYWYLQNLGQGPELLIRYENEEAVDDSQLPKDRFSAERLKGVDSTLKIQPAELGDSAVYLCASSPRDRDSPQYFGPGTRLTVT.

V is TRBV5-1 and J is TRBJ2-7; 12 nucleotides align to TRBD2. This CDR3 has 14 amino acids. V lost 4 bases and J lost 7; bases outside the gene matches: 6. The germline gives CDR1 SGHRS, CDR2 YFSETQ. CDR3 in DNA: TGCGCCAGCAGCGCGGCGACTAGCGGGAGAGAGCAGTACTTC. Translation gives CASSAATSGREQYF.

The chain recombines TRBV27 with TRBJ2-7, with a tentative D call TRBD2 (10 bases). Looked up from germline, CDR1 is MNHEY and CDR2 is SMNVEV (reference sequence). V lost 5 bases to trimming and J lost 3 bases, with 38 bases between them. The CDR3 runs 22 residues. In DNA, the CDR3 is TGTGCCAGCAGTGGGACAGGGATATGGGTTTTGCTAGCGGGAGTTGGGGACTACGAGCAGTACTTC. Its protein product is CASSGTGIWVLLAGVGDYEQYF.

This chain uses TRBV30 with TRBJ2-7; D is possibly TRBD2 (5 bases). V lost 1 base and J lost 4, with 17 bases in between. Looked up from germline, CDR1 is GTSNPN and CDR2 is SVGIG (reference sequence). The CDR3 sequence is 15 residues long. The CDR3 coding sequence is TGTGCCTGGAGTGGTTTAGCAGGAGGTTTGTACGAGCAGTACTTC. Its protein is CAWSGLAGGLYEQYF.